This T cell receptor (beta chain) comes out of a study of T cell responses to AZD1222 COVID-19 vaccine. Points on this clone: Its cognate antigen is unknown.

TCRdb's copy holds only in-frame clones and misses some; the assay was immunoSEQ multiplex PCR. The sample shows over 75,000 clones, 80% to 90% of them seen only once. Findings and limits, study-wide: Per reports, nearly half of all spike-specific TCRs target regions that are unmutated in variants. Spike-wide coverage was observed for vaccine-associated CD4 TCRs, with dominant responses at 160-218 and 743-854. Samples come after the peak T cell response, not at day 14. Recipients of two AZD1222 doses showed rising Spike-specific TCR breadth and depth.

Deletions cut 2 bases from V and 2 bases from J, with 9 bases between. The CDR3 is 13 amino acids. The germline V gene encodes CDR1 GTSNPN and CDR2 SVGIG (reference sequence). This clonotype originated in an adult who received the AZD1222 COVID-19 vaccine. This chain joins TRBV30 and TRBJ1-2, with no clear D. Sequenced here: peripheral blood, sampled 28 days after the second AZD1222 dose. The DNA for the CDR3 is TGTGCCTGGAGTACCGGAATCAACTATGGCTACACCTTC. Protein sequence: CAWSTGINYGYTF.